Presented here are 25 T cell receptor beta chains from one specimen sequenced in a study of T cells after yellow fever vaccination. TCRdb independently ran MiXCR on the 5' RACE reads; one entry per CDR3 protein. The sample holds 250,000 or so distinct CDR3 sequences; roughly 6.8% are singletons and the top ten take around 1%. This specimen was CD4+ T cells sorted from PBMCs, taken on the day of the yellow fever booster vaccination. The origin of the receptors is a young man who received the YFV17D yellow fever vaccine.

This clonotype was seen many times. This chain joins TRBV10-2 and TRBJ2-7; no clear D. The CDR3 loop spans 12 amino acids. V was clipped by 5 bases and J by 3 bases, with 8 bases between them. CDR1 and CDR2 from the germline V gene are WSHSY and SAAADI. CDR3 region: CASSFRDYEQYF. The CDR3 bases are TGCGCCAGCAGTTTCCGCGACTACGAGCAGTACTTC.

This clonotype was detected only once. CDR3 sequence (DNA): TGTGCCAGCAGCGAACTAGCGCACACAGATACGCAGTATTTT. Its protein is CASSELAHTDTQYF. V usage is TRBV4-2 and J usage is TRBJ2-3; TRBD2 aligns across 7 bases. Trimming cost V 5 bases and J 2 bases; bases outside gene matches: 4. The V gene's germline CDR1 is LGHNA and CDR2 YNFKEQ. CDR3 length equals 14 residues.

In this sample, this clonotype turned up a few times. The chain combines TRBV14 with TRBJ2-5; no definite D call. V was pared by 1 base and J by 5 bases, with 17 bases between. The CDR3 has 16 amino acids. Germline values: CDR1 SGHDN, CDR2 FVKESK. The CDR3 nucleotides read TGTGCCAGCAGCCAAGCTCGGACGGTCGTGGTGGAGACCCAGTACTTC. Residues: CASSQARTVVVETQYF.

This clonotype came up many times. The chain combines TRBV9 with TRBJ2-1; tentative D call: TRBD2 (5 bases). The CDR3 is 14 residues long. CDR1 SGDLS and CDR2 YYNGEE come from the germline V gene. V gave up 0 bases and J gave up 4 bases, with 8 bases separating them. The CDR3 DNA sequence: TGTGCCAGCAGCGTAGCGGACTCATACAATGAGCAGTTCTTC. Protein sequence: CASSVADSYNEQFF.

There are a few counts of this clonotype. The chain carries TRBV7-3 and TRBJ2-1; D is possibly TRBD1 or TRBD2 (5 bases each). The germline CDR1 and CDR2 sequences are SGHTA and FQGTGA. CDR3 size: 15 residues. The germline V and J ends were trimmed by 1 base and 6 bases, with 13 bases remaining between them. The CDR3 DNA is TGTGCCAGCAGCTTAAGAGGGACGACGGGCAATGAGCAGTTCTTC. This encodes CASSLRGTTGNEQFF.

This clonotype has a handful of counts. The chain is built from TRBV7-8 and TRBJ2-1; D is possibly TRBD2 (6 bases). CDR1 and CDR2 (germline): SGHVS, FQNEAQ. V shed 4 bases and J shed 15 bases, with 19 bases lying between them. This CDR3 contains 13 residues. The CDR3 bases are TGTGCCAGCAGCTCTGTAGGGACGCGGGAATGGTTCTTC. This gives the protein CASSSVGTREWFF.

The chain combines TRBV6-1 with TRBJ2-1; D tentatively reads TRBD1 or TRBD2 (6 bases each). The CDR3 covers 18 residues. Trimming shortened V by 5 bases and J by 1 base, and 21 bases separated the two germline ends. Germline V gene lookup returns CDR1 MNHNS and CDR2 SASEGT. This CDR3 is CASSPGRGVRTSYNEQFF. Written as DNA, the CDR3 is TGTGCCAGCAGTCCCGGTAGGGGGGTAAGAACGTCCTACAATGAGCAGTTCTTC.

This clonotype was counted many times. The chain combines TRBV5-1 with TRBJ2-2; D uncertain. V shed 0 bases and J shed 7 bases, with 10 bases lying between them. Germline CDR1 SGHRS, CDR2 YFSETQ. The CDR3 is 14 residues long. CDR3 region: CASSLEALNGELFF. Here the CDR3 DNA reads TGCGCCAGCAGCTTGGAGGCCCTGAACGGGGAGCTGTTTTTT.

This clonotype was seen a handful of times. This sequence joins TRBV5-1 and TRBJ1-1; TRBD1 aligns across 9 bases. The J segment lost 5 bases and the V segment lost 0 bases, leaving 8 bases of the junction unmatched. The CDR3 totals 16 residues. Per the germline V gene, CDR1 is SGHRS and CDR2 is YFSETQ. The CDR3, as DNA: TGCGCCAGCAGCTTGGGGGACAGGGTGTATCCAACTGAAGCTTTCTTT. This gives the protein CASSLGDRVYPTEAFF.

This chain joins TRBV5-6 and TRBJ2-2, with D tentatively TRBD1 (6 bases). Trimming pared 3 bases from V and 1 base from J, leaving 13 bases between. The CDR3 totals 16 residues. Germline CDR1 and CDR2: SGHDT and YYEEEE. DNA of the CDR3: TGTGCCAGCAGCTCCCTCTCACAGGGGAACACCGGGGAGCTGTTTTTT. Its translation is CASSSLSQGNTGELFF.

This clonotype was observed a handful of times. The chain links TRBV5-5 to TRBJ2-5, with 11 bases that match TRBD2. In germline, CDR1 is SGHKS, CDR2 YYEKEE (reference sequence). The V and J ends lost 4 bases and 3 bases, in that order; junction bases with no gene match: 5. This CDR3 is built from 15 residues. CDR3 coding DNA: TGTGCCAGCAGCCAGACTAGCGGGACTAAAGAGACCCAGTACTTC. Its protein is CASSQTSGTKETQYF.

The gene calls are TRBV11-2 and TRBJ2-5; either TRBD1 or TRBD2 may fit D (5 bases each). The germline gives CDR1 SGHAT, CDR2 FQNNGV. Trimming took off 6 bases at V and 1 base at J, with 12 bases between the two ends. This CDR3 spans 14 amino acids. In nucleotides, the CDR3 is TGTGCCAGCAGACAACCGGGACGCCAAGAGACCCAGTACTTC. Translation gives CASRQPGRQETQYF.

This clonotype was observed many times. The chain uses TRBV7-2 and TRBJ2-3, with a weak D call TRBD1 (5 bases). Trimming cost V 4 bases and J 4 bases, with 15 bases left between them. Germline lookup yields CDR1 SGHTA and CDR2 FQGNSA. There are 15 residues in the CDR3. In nucleotides, the CDR3 is TGTGCCAGCAGCTCTAGGGGATCACGCGCAGATACGCAGTATTTT. Residues: CASSSRGSRADTQYF.

Worth noting for this clonotype: The junction shows a germline mismatch at one end, possibly a read error. The rearrangement joins TRBV20-1 to TRBJ2-3; perhaps TRBD2 as D (6 bases). The CDR3 is 17 residues long. Germline V gene sequence: CDR1 DFQATT, CDR2 SNEGSKA (reference sequence). As DNA, the CDR3 is TGCTGTGCTGGCCAGCCCTTGCCGGGACTTCACACAGATACGCAGTATTTT. Amino acid sequence: CCAGQPLPGLHTDTQYF.

This clonotype was found many times. The genes are TRBV20-1 and TRBJ1-1, with D unresolved. V was shortened by 4 bases and J by 5 bases, with 11 bases between the two germline ends. This CDR3 spans 12 amino acids. Looked up from germline, CDR1 is DFQATT and CDR2 is SNEGSKA (reference sequence). CDR3 bases: TGCAGTGCTAAGGTCCGGGGAACTGAAGCTTTCTTT. It specifies CSAKVRGTEAFF.

This clonotype showed up just a few times. The chain uses TRBV12-3 or TRBV12-4 and TRBJ2-7; 7 bases line up with TRBD1. This CDR3 region has 14 residues. Trimming at V came to 5 bases and at J to 5 bases, leaving 9 bases not matched to a gene. CDR3: CASSPGQVKDEQYF. CDR3 in DNA: TGTGCCAGCAGTCCCGGACAGGTTAAGGACGAGCAGTACTTC.

This chain joins TRBV3-1 and TRBJ1-2; D gene uncertain. Germline lookup yields CDR1 LGHDT and CDR2 YNNKEL (reference sequence). CDR3 length: 13 amino acids. V lost 1 base, J lost 8 bases, and 11 bases lay in between. The CDR3 DNA sequence: TGTGCCAGCAGCCAAGGAGCTGTCGTGGGCTACACCTTC. This codes for CASSQGAVVGYTF. Using reference TRBV3-1 and TRBJ1-2 for the parts outside the CDR3, the full variable domain is DTAVSQTPKYLVTQMGNDKSIKCEQNLGHDTMYWYKQDSKKFLKIMFSYNNKELIINETVPNRFSPKSPDKAHLNLHINSLELGDSAVYFCASSQGAVVGYTFGSGTRLTVV.

This clonotype was picked up a small number of times. The gene calls are TRBV7-2 and TRBJ2-7, with D tentatively TRBD1 (6 bases). The CDR3 has 14 amino acids. V lost 5 bases and J lost 4, with 15 bases in between. Germline values: CDR1 SGHTA, CDR2 FQGNSA. The CDR3 DNA follows: TGTGCCAGCAGCGCCGGGACACTTAAGTACGAGCAGTACTTC. Translating gives CASSAGTLKYEQYF.

The sample holds a few counts of this clonotype. The rearrangement uses TRBV7-2 and TRBJ2-2, with D tentatively TRBD2 (5 bases). The germline gives CDR1 SGHTA, CDR2 FQGNSA. V was pared by 1 base and J by 6 bases, with 15 bases between. This CDR3 spans 16 amino acids. CDR3 sequence (DNA): TGTGCCAGCAGCTTAGGATTAAAGAGGGTGGCCGGGGAGCTGTTTTTT. Translating gives CASSLGLKRVAGELFF.

This clonotype appeared many times. The chain carries TRBV12-3 or TRBV12-4 and TRBJ1-1; D may be TRBD1 (5 bases). This CDR3 comprises 15 residues. Trimming removed 5 bases from V and 2 bases from J, with 15 bases in between. This CDR3 reads CASSPLWRGNTEAFF. Written as DNA, the CDR3 is TGTGCCAGCAGTCCTTTGTGGAGGGGAAACACTGAAGCTTTCTTT.

This clonotype was seen more than once but under ten times. The V and J genes are TRBV18 and TRBJ2-2; D tentatively reads TRBD1 or TRBD2 (7 bases each). Trimming stripped 6 bases from V and 2 bases from J, with 16 bases between. CDR3 length: 16 amino acids. Germline V gene lookup returns CDR1 KGHSH and CDR2 LQKENI. The CDR3 DNA reads TGTGCCAGCTCGCACCAGCGGGACAGCAACACCGGGGAGCTGTTTTTT. Protein sequence: CASSHQRDSNTGELFF. The whole variable domain, filled in from reference TRBV18 and TRBJ2-2, reads NAGVMQNPRHLVRRRGQEARLRCSPMKGHSHVYWYRQLPEEGLKFMVYLQKENIIDESGMPKERFSAEFPKEGPSILRIQQVVRGDSAAYFCASSHQRDSNTGELFFGEGSRLTVL.

V and J are TRBV11-2 and TRBJ2-7, with D possibly TRBD1 on 8 matching bases. Germline V gene data show CDR1 as SGHAT and CDR2 as FQNNGV. V was shortened by 5 bases and J by 6 bases, with 23 bases between the two germline ends. CDR3 length: 16 residues. The CDR3 loop reads CASSLQSGTGNLEQYF. The CDR3 DNA is TGTGCCAGCAGCCTCCAAAGCGGGACAGGTAATCTCGAGCAGTACTTC.

Regarding this clonotype: A read error may account for a junction end that differs from germline. The chain links TRBV18 to TRBJ2-1; 7 bases agree with TRBD2. The CDR3 runs to 12 residues. Germline V gives CDR1 KGHSH, CDR2 LQKENI. This chain's CDR3 is CASSPGGTKGAF. The CDR3, as DNA: TGTGCCAGCTCACCCGGCGGGACTAAAGGTGCGTTC.

At least ten counts were recorded for this clonotype. The chain joins TRBV7-2 to TRBJ2-2; D perhaps matches TRBD1 (6 bases). Germline V gene data show CDR1 as SGHTA and CDR2 as FQGNSA. The CDR3 is 14 residues long. Between the trimmed V and J ends, which lost 5 bases and 7 bases, there was a span of 14 bases. CDR3 region: CASSPRTAHGELFF. Here the CDR3 DNA reads TGTGCCAGCAGCCCTAGGACAGCTCACGGGGAGCTGTTTTTT.

The chain uses TRBV5-1 and TRBJ2-7; D possibly matches TRBD1 or TRBD2 (6 bases each). Germline CDR1 and CDR2: SGHRS and YFSETQ. This CDR3 spans 12 amino acids. V dropped 2 bases and J dropped 5 bases, with 8 bases sitting between them. CDR3 loop: CASSFGGNEQYF. The CDR3 DNA is TGCGCCAGCAGCTTCGGGGGCAACGAGCAGTACTTC.